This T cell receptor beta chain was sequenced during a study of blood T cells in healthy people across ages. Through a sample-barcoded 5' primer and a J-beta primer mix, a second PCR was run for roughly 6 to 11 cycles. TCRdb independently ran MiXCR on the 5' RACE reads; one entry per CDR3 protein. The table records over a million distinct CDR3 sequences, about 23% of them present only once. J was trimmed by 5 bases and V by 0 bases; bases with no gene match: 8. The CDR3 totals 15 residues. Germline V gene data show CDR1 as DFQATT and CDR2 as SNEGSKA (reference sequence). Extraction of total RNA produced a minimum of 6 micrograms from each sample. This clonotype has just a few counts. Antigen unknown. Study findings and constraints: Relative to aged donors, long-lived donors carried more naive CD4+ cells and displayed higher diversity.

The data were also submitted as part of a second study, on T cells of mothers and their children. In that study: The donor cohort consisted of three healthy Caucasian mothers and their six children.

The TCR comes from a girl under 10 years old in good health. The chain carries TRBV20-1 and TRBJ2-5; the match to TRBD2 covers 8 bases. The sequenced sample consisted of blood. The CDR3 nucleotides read TGCAGTGCTAGAGACAGAGCGGGAGTTGTGGAGACCCAGTACTTC. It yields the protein CSARDRAGVVETQYF.